The present TCR beta chain was sequenced within a study of blood T cell repertoires in COVID-19. Assay used: immunoSEQ multiplex PCR; TCRdb lists only in-frame clones, some missing. Among 150,000 to 200,000 clones listed, 70% to 90% were seen once. CDR3 size: 15 residues. Trimming stripped 4 bases from V and 2 bases from J, with 13 bases between. Germline assignment: CDR1 SGDLS and CDR2 YYNGEE. The sequence was obtained from a man aged 60-69 years with active or convalescent COVID-19. This chain uses TRBV9 with TRBJ1-5, with a possible D match to TRBD1 (6 bases). Sequencing was done on a sample of peripheral blood. This CDR3 reads CASSPSPGGNQPQHF. CDR3 nucleotide sequence: TGTGCCAGCAGCCCCAGTCCAGGGGGCAATCAGCCCCAGCATTTT.